Listed here are 24 T cell receptor beta chains from one sample, sequenced in a study of OX40 agonist ivuxolimab in advanced cancers. This table comes from immunoSEQ multiplex PCR, and its TCRdb copy is limited to in-frame clones, with some not included. This table has just under 65,000 clones, 91% appearing once. Sequencing was performed on CD4+ or CD8+ T cells sorted from blood, taken in a trial of the OX40 agonist ivuxolimab. Receptor source: an adult with an advanced solid tumor such as melanoma, head and neck, liver or kidney cancer.

The chain combines TRBV2 with TRBJ2-2, with TRBD1 identical over 8 bases. The CDR3 is 13 residues long. From germline, CDR1 is SNHLY and CDR2 FYNNEI. The V segment lost 6 bases and the J segment 4 bases; nucleotides outside the gene matches: 1. CDR3 DNA: TGTGCCAGCAGGACAGGGGTCACCGGGGAGCTGTTTTTT. It is translated as CASRTGVTGELFF.

The rearrangement links TRBV11-2 to TRBJ2-1, with 11 bases fitting TRBD2. The germline gives CDR1 SGHAT, CDR2 FQNNGV. This CDR3 comprises 15 residues. J was trimmed by 6 bases and V by 3 bases; bases with no gene match: 4. DNA of the CDR3: TGTGCCAGCAGCTTCTCCGGGACTAGCGGCAATGAGCAGTTCTTC. This gives the protein CASSFSGTSGNEQFF.

The chain has TRBV27 and TRBJ2-7, with 12 positions matching TRBD2. This CDR3 is 14 amino acids long. Germline loops: CDR1 MNHEY, CDR2 SMNVEV (reference sequence). J lost 3 bases, V lost 6 bases, and 3 bases had no gene match. The CDR3 loop reads CASRRTSGNYEQYF. DNA for the CDR3: TGTGCCAGCAGAAGGACTAGCGGGAACTACGAGCAGTACTTC.

V usage is TRBV10-2 and J usage is TRBJ2-2; perhaps TRBD2 as D (5 bases). The germline V and J ends were trimmed by 6 bases and 7 bases, with 21 bases remaining between them. The V gene's germline CDR1 is WSHSY and CDR2 SAAADI. This CDR3 comprises 16 residues. The CDR3 reads CASRERNMGLSGELFF. CDR3 nucleotides: TGCGCCAGCAGGGAGCGGAATATGGGGTTGAGCGGGGAGCTGTTTTTT.

CDR3 in amino acids: CASSPGRFSSYEQYF. CDR3 coding DNA: TGTGCCAGCAGCCCCGGTCGTTTCTCTTCCTACGAGCAGTACTTC. The chain employs TRBV28 and TRBJ2-7; D gene uncertain. The CDR3 extends over 15 amino acids. The germline V gene has CDR1 MDHEN and CDR2 SYDVKM. The V end was cut by 6 bases, the J end by 1 base, with 16 bases between.

The CDR3 region is CASSEAGGSGRGDTQYF. DNA of the CDR3: TGTGCCAGCAGTGAGGCAGGGGGAAGCGGGAGAGGGGATACGCAGTATTTT. The chain is built from TRBV25-1 and TRBJ2-3; weak D call: TRBD2 (8 bases). Trimming left V 3 bases short and J 6 bases short, with 22 bases between. Germline-derived CDR1 and CDR2 are MGHDK and SYGVNS. The CDR3 covers 17 residues.

The rearrangement joins TRBV21-1 to TRBJ2-7. TRBV21-1 is termed a pseudogene. This CDR3 region has 10 residues. The CDR3 reads CAKSRYEQYF. The CDR3, as DNA: TGTGCCAAGTCCCGCTACGAGCAGTACTTC.

The J gene is TRBJ2-2, the V gene TRBV5-4; 8 bases are a match to TRBD2. CDR1 and CDR2 (germline): SGHNT, YYREEE (reference sequence). After removal of 4 bases from V and 4 bases from J, the junction contained 12 bases not matched to a gene. This CDR3 contains 17 residues. CDR3 residues: CASSPPAGGGGTGELFF. In DNA form, the CDR3 reads TGTGCCAGCAGCCCCCCGGCGGGAGGAGGTGGCACCGGGGAGCTGTTTTTT.

The chain has TRBV5-4 and TRBJ1-2; 8 bases fit TRBD1. The junction had 12 bases not matched to a gene; V was cut back by 4 bases and J by 7 bases. The CDR3 sequence is 15 residues long. The germline V gene encodes CDR1 SGHNT and CDR2 YYREEE (reference sequence). CDR3 protein: CASSLGQGGFTGYTF. The DNA of the CDR3 is TGTGCCAGCAGCCTCGGACAGGGAGGATTCACTGGCTACACCTTC.

The rearrangement joins TRBV11-2 to TRBJ2-2; D unclear. The CDR3 totals 14 residues. V dropped 4 bases and J dropped 5 bases, with 11 bases sitting between them. Germline V gene lookup returns CDR1 SGHAT and CDR2 FQNNGV. CDR3 sequence: CASSSAGLTGELFF. CDR3 in DNA: TGTGCCAGCAGCTCGGCCGGCTTGACCGGGGAGCTGTTTTTT.

The chain combines TRBV19 with TRBJ2-1; the D gene is possibly TRBD1 (5 bases). Trimming stripped 7 bases from V and 9 bases from J, with 19 bases between. The CDR3 contains 14 residues. Germline V gene lookup returns CDR1 LNHDA and CDR2 SQIVND (reference sequence). The CDR3 reads CASTNSPGAFEQFF. The CDR3 region has the DNA TGTGCCAGTACCAACTCTCCTGGGGCATTTGAGCAGTTCTTC.

The V and J genes are TRBV29-1 and TRBJ2-3; 9 bases map to TRBD2. Germline lookup yields CDR1 SQVTM and CDR2 ANQGSEA. The CDR3 loop spans 13 amino acids. The CDR3 DNA reads as TGCGCCGTCGCGGGAGGGTACACAGATACGCAGTATTTT. Amino acids: CAVAGGYTDTQYF.

The chain links TRBV29-1 to TRBJ2-1; 12 bases agree with TRBD2. V lost 0 bases and J lost 6; bases outside the gene matches: 0. This CDR3 region has 14 residues. CDR1 and CDR2 (germline): SQVTM, ANQGSEA. The DNA for the CDR3 is TGCAGCGTTGAAGAACTAGCGGGAGGCAATGAGCAGTTCTTC. Its protein product is CSVEELAGGNEQFF.

The V gene is TRBV27, the J gene TRBJ1-3, with 7 bases that match TRBD1. V lost 5 bases and J lost 1; bases outside the gene matches: 11. This CDR3 region has 17 residues. Germline V CDR1 and CDR2: MNHEY, SMNVEV (reference sequence). The CDR3 is CASSPSADRVSGNTIYF. In nucleotides, the CDR3 is TGTGCCAGCAGTCCAAGCGCCGACAGGGTGTCTGGAAACACCATATATTTT.

The rearrangement links TRBV5-6 to TRBJ2-3; the match to TRBD2 covers 7 bases. This CDR3 has 15 amino acids. Germline-derived CDR1 and CDR2 are SGHDT and YYEEEE. The ends lost 4 bases at V and 5 bases at J; junction bases unmatched: 10. CDR3 coding DNA: TGTGCCAGCAGCCCGATCAACGCGGGAGTAGATACGCAGTATTTT. It yields the protein CASSPINAGVDTQYF.

The J gene is TRBJ2-7, the V gene TRBV5-6, with 13 positions matching TRBD2. Trimming removed 4 bases from V and 3 bases from J; junction bases left unmatched: 4. Germline V gene sequence: CDR1 SGHDT, CDR2 YYEEEE. This CDR3 spans 15 amino acids. CDR3 sequence (DNA): TGTGCCAGCAGCAGAGGGACTAGCGGGAACTACGAGCAGTACTTC. This translates into CASSRGTSGNYEQYF.

This chain uses TRBV28 with TRBJ2-7; 11 bases are a match to TRBD2. Germline V gene sequence: CDR1 MDHEN, CDR2 SYDVKM. The CDR3 contains 15 residues. J was trimmed by 0 bases and V by 5 bases; bases with no gene match: 3. The chain's CDR3 is CASSASGRHSYEQYF. The CDR3 bases are TGTGCCAGCAGTGCTAGCGGGAGGCACTCCTACGAGCAGTACTTC.

This clone was recorded only once. The V call is TRBV16, the J call TRBJ2-4; perhaps TRBD1 as D (5 bases). CDR1 and CDR2 from the germline V gene are KGHSY and FQNENV. The CDR3 spans 18 residues. Trimming pared 1 base from V and 0 bases from J, leaving 16 bases between. CDR3 sequence: CASSQLSVGLLAKNIQYF. The CDR3 bases are TGTGCCAGCAGCCAATTGAGTGTGGGGCTCTTAGCCAAAAACATTCAGTACTTC.

Only one count was recorded for this clone. This sequence joins TRBV6-6 and TRBJ2-7; 8 bases are a match to TRBD2. With V trimmed by 4 bases and J by 7 bases, 12 bases remained unmatched. Germline CDR1 is MNHNY and CDR2 is SVGAGI (reference sequence). The CDR3 is 15 amino acids. The chain's CDR3 is CASSSGGRKTREQYF. CDR3 nucleotides: TGTGCCAGCAGTTCTGGCGGGAGGAAGACGAGGGAGCAGTACTTC.

The chain joins TRBV5-1 to TRBJ2-5, with 7 nucleotides matching TRBD2. V shed 4 bases, J shed 1 base, and the junction held 7 bases outside the gene matches. Germline CDR1 SGHRS, CDR2 YFSETQ. There are 15 residues in the CDR3. DNA for the CDR3: TGCGCCAGCAGCAGAGCCGGGACTACCCAAGAGACCCAGTACTTC. Amino acids: CASSRAGTTQETQYF.

The J gene is TRBJ2-1, the V gene TRBV30; TRBD2 is a possible D gene (6 bases). Germline values: CDR1 GTSNPN, CDR2 SVGIG (reference sequence). The CDR3 totals 17 residues. Trimming removed 2 bases from V and 0 bases from J, with 17 bases in between. The CDR3 DNA reads TGTGCCTGGAGTCCGTTCGGGGGTGGGAGCTCCTACAATGAGCAGTTCTTC. This gives the protein CAWSPFGGGSSYNEQFF.

The chain employs TRBV6-4 and TRBJ2-2; D ambiguous. The CDR3 loop spans 14 amino acids. Germline V gene sequence: CDR1 MRHNA, CDR2 SNTAGT. V lost 5 bases to trimming and J lost 0 bases, with 7 bases between them. In DNA form, the CDR3 reads TGTGCCAGCAGTAGCAGCGCGAACACCGGGGAGCTGTTTTTT. It yields the protein CASSSSANTGELFF.

This chain joins TRBV7-2 and TRBJ1-3; no clear D. Germline V gene lookup returns CDR1 SGHTA and CDR2 FQGNSA. The V end was cut by 5 bases, the J end by 2 bases, with 13 bases between. The CDR3 consists of 15 residues. The CDR3 region has the DNA TGTGCCAGCAGCCCATTTCGGGGAGCTGGAAACACCATATATTTT. It specifies CASSPFRGAGNTIYF.

The chain joins TRBV5-1 to TRBJ1-1; D gene unclear. V lost 2 bases and J 2 bases, leaving 10 bases between the germline ends. CDR1 is SGHRS and CDR2 is YFSETQ in the germline V gene. The CDR3 length is 14 residues. CDR3 residues: CASSLGQTNTEAFF. CDR3 in DNA: TGCGCCAGCAGCTTAGGGCAGACAAACACTGAAGCTTTCTTT.